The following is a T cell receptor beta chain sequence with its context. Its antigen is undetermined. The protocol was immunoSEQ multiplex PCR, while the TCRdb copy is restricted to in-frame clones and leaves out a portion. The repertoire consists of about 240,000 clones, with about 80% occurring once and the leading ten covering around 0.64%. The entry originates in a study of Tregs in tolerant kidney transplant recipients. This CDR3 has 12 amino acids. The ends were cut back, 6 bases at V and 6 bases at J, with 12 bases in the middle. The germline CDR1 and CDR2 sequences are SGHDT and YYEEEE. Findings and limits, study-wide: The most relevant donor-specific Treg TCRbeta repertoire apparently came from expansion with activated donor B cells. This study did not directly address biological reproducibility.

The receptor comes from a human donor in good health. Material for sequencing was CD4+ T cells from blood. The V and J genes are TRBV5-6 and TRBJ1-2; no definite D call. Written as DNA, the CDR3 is TGTGCCAGCAACTTTCCCGGCCATGGCTACACCTTC. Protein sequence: CASNFPGHGYTF.